Below, 17 T cell receptor beta chains from the same sample are listed, as sequenced in a study of regulatory T cells in long-lasting Graves disease. This sample's time point: persistent/refractory GD, antithyroid drugs over 5 years with positive TRAb. From RNA extracted from PBMCs, the TCR library was made. HTBI primers from iRepertoire and Arm-PCR of CDR3 regions yielded the TCR beta libraries. In TCRdb, the multiplex PCR reads were re-called with MiXCR into one record per CDR3 protein. The sample has 350,000 to 450,000 distinct CDR3 sequences, about 20% seen once; the top ten hold less than 25%. Here the sequenced sample was peripheral blood mononuclear cells (PBMCs), taken when the disease was refractory, from a patient treated with antithyroid drugs. Receptor source: a female donor with Graves disease.

The chain has TRBV12-3 or TRBV12-4 and TRBJ2-3, with a possible D match to TRBD1 (5 bases). The CDR3 contains 13 residues. Trimming stripped 5 bases from V and 1 base from J, with 7 bases between. This chain's CDR3 is CASSRQCTDTQYF. The CDR3 DNA reads TGTGCCAGCAGTCGACAGTGCACAGATACGCAGTATTTT.

As concerns this clonotype: Sequence at one end of the junction differs from germline and may be a read error. Here the CDR3 reads CASSLANSQTTF. The CDR3 DNA is TGTGCCAGCAGCTTGGCCAACTCCCAGACCACCTTT. V usage is TRBV5-6 and J usage is TRBJ1-1; D remains ambiguous. Germline values: CDR1 SGHDT, CDR2 YYEEEE. This CDR3 comprises 12 residues.

This clonotype was seen a handful of times. J is TRBJ2-7 and V is TRBV3-1; D remains ambiguous. Germline V gene data show CDR1 as LGHDT and CDR2 as YNNKEL (reference sequence). Trimming pared 4 bases from V and 0 bases from J, leaving 10 bases between. The CDR3 spans 14 residues. CDR3 nucleotides: TGTGCCAGCAGCCTAGGTCTGGGCTCCTACGAGCAGTACTTC. Translation gives CASSLGLGSYEQYF.

J is TRBJ1-5 and V is TRBV19; D uncertain. The V gene's germline CDR1 is LNHDA and CDR2 SQIVND (reference sequence). Trimming shortened V by 4 bases and J by 2 bases, and 12 bases separated the two germline ends. The CDR3 length is 15 residues. CDR3 protein: CASSKTGYGNQPQHF. The CDR3, as DNA: TGTGCCAGTAGTAAGACGGGGTATGGCAATCAGCCCCAGCATTTT.

The chain combines TRBV19 with TRBJ1-1; D is perhaps TRBD1 (6 bases). This CDR3 is built from 13 residues. CDR1 and CDR2 (germline): LNHDA, SQIVND (reference sequence). V dropped 6 bases and J dropped 8 bases, with 16 bases sitting between them. This chain's CDR3 is CASSPEDSREAFF. In DNA, the CDR3 is TGTGCCAGTAGCCCTGAGGACAGCCGGGAAGCTTTCTTT.

The table lists this clonotype with a few counts. V is TRBV19 and J is TRBJ2-5, with 12 bases identical to TRBD2. The ends lost 3 bases at V and 1 base at J; junction bases unmatched: 3. This CDR3 region has 16 residues. Germline V gives CDR1 LNHDA, CDR2 SQIVND (reference sequence). The CDR3 protein is CASSIGTSGFQETQYF. The CDR3, as DNA: TGTGCCAGTAGTATCGGGACTAGCGGGTTCCAAGAGACCCAGTACTTC.

This chain's CDR3 is CSASSDTQYF. CDR3 DNA: TGCAGTGCCAGCTCGGATACGCAGTATTTT. The V call is TRBV20-1, the J call TRBJ2-3; the D is unclear. CDR3 size: 10 residues. V lost 6 bases to trimming and J lost 6 bases, with 7 bases between them. Germline CDR1 and CDR2: DFQATT and SNEGSKA (reference sequence).

The chain joins TRBV4-1 to TRBJ1-2; 8 bases are shared with TRBD1. The CDR3 sequence is 15 residues long. The J segment lost 8 bases and the V segment lost 0 bases, leaving 8 bases of the junction unmatched. The germline gives CDR1 MGHRA, CDR2 YSYEKL. As DNA, the CDR3 is TGCGCCAGCAGCCAAGATGGGACAGGCTTCGGGGGCTACACCTTC. Translated: CASSQDGTGFGGYTF.

The gene calls are TRBV7-9 and TRBJ2-5; D is possibly TRBD1 or TRBD2 (5 bases each). Germline CDR1 is SEHNR and CDR2 is FQNEAQ (reference sequence). The CDR3 is made up of 16 amino acids. V shed 3 bases and J shed 5 bases, with 19 bases lying between them. CDR3 nucleotides: TGTGCCAGCAGCTTCCTGCGAGGGCAGGGCCGGGAGACCCAGTACTTC. Residues: CASSFLRGQGRETQYF.

This clonotype was counted many times. This chain uses TRBV27 with TRBJ1-1, with 8 bases lining up with TRBD1. This CDR3 has 11 residues. Trimming at V came to 6 bases and at J to 8 bases, leaving 2 bases not matched to a gene. Germline V lookup: CDR1 MNHEY, CDR2 SMNVEV (reference sequence). CDR3 sequence (DNA): TGTGCCAGCAGCGGACAGGGCGAAGCTTTCTTT. Amino acid sequence: CASSGQGEAFF.

This clonotype was seen a few times. The CDR3 sequence is CASSLFDQPQHF. The CDR3 coding sequence is TGTGCCAGTAGTTTATTCGATCAGCCCCAGCATTTT. The V call is TRBV19, the J call TRBJ1-5, with unresolved D. This CDR3 has 12 residues. CDR1 and CDR2 from the germline V gene are LNHDA and SQIVND (reference sequence). With 5 bases removed from V and 5 bases from J, the gap between germline ends came to 7 bases.

The chain uses TRBV29-1 and TRBJ1-2; no clear D gene. This CDR3 spans 13 amino acids. V gave up 6 bases and J gave up 0 bases, with 11 bases separating them. Germline V gene lookup returns CDR1 SQVTM and CDR2 ANQGSEA. The CDR3 region is CSVITTANYGYTF. DNA for the CDR3: TGCAGCGTGATTACGACGGCTAACTATGGCTACACCTTC. Full variable domain (remainder filled in from reference TRBV29-1 and TRBJ1-2): SAVISQKPSRDICQRGTSLTIQCQVDSQVTMMFWYRQQPGQSLTLIATANQGSEATYESGFVIDKFPISRPNLTFSTLTVSNMSPEDSSIYLCSVITTANYGYTFGSGTRLTVV.

Details on this clonotype: A much larger clone differs by one base, so this may be a read error. The CDR3 loop is CASSYGPETKAGSNGYTF. CDR3 nucleotide sequence: TGTGCCAGCAGTTACGGCCCAGAAACTAAGGCAGGGTCTAATGGCTACACCTTC. This chain links TRBV6-2 or TRBV6-3 with TRBJ1-2; possible D gene TRBD1, 5 bases. Trimming stripped 2 bases from V and 6 bases from J, with 25 bases between. This CDR3 comprises 18 residues. CDR1 is MNHEY, CDR2 SVGEGT, per germline.

The chain links TRBV7-8 to TRBJ2-7, with 11 nucleotides matching TRBD1. The CDR3 extends over 15 amino acids. With V trimmed by 4 bases and J by 5 bases, 7 bases remained unmatched. Germline loops: CDR1 SGHVS, CDR2 FQNEAQ. CDR3 DNA: TGTGCCAGCAGCTCGCCGGGACAGGGGGGAGACGAGCAGTACTTC. Translation gives CASSSPGQGGDEQYF.

The chain is built from TRBV7-2 and TRBJ2-7, with 7 positions matching TRBD1. This CDR3 has 14 amino acids. Trimming at V came to 8 bases and at J to 7 bases, leaving 14 bases not matched to a gene. The germline CDR1 and CDR2 sequences are SGHTA and FQGNSA. The CDR3 here is CASCEGTAALEQYF. DNA of the CDR3: TGTGCCAGCTGCGAGGGGACAGCTGCCCTTGAGCAGTACTTC.

Ten or more counts support this clonotype. The CDR3 sequence is CASRALGQGTYEQYF. CDR3 sequence (DNA): TGTGCCAGCCGGGCCCTGGGACAGGGAACCTACGAGCAGTACTTC. The genes are TRBV6-2 or TRBV6-3 and TRBJ2-7; TRBD1 matches 9 bases. The CDR3 covers 15 residues. Trimming cost V 8 bases and J 2 bases; bases outside gene matches: 10. Germline V gene lookup returns CDR1 MNHEY and CDR2 SVGEGT.

As to this clonotype: A much larger clone differs by one base, so this may be a read error. This sequence joins TRBV28 and TRBJ2-7; D unresolved. The V gene lost 5 bases and the J gene lost 3 bases, with 11 bases spanning the gap. CDR1 is MDHEN and CDR2 is SYDVKM in the germline V gene. The CDR3 is made up of 13 amino acids. CDR3 sequence: CASSNRVHYEQYF. In DNA, the CDR3 is TGTGCCAGCAGTAATAGGGTACACTACGAGCAGTACTTC. The full variable domain, rest sourced from reference TRBV28 and TRBJ2-7, is DVKVTQSSRYLVKRTGEKVFLECVQDMDHENMFWYRQDPGLGLRLIYFSYDVKMKEKGDIPEGYSVSREKKERFSLILESASTNQTSMYLCASSNRVHYEQYFGPGTRLTVT.